The entry that follows covers one T cell receptor beta chain sequence. These data come from a study of blood T cells in healthy people across ages. Next came a second PCR, run for about 7 to 12 cycles, which used a sample-barcoded 5' primer along with a J-beta primer mix. TCRdb re-called the 5' RACE reads with MiXCR, one entry per CDR3 protein. The sample has approximately 780,000 distinct CDR3 sequences, roughly 25% seen once. Germline assignment: CDR1 MGHDK and CDR2 SYGVNS. The length of the CDR3 is 15 residues. These sequences were also reported in another study, on T cells of mothers and their children.

Sample: blood. The chain has TRBV25-1 and TRBJ2-5; TRBD1 is a possible D gene (5 bases). The J call could be wrong; TRBJ2-7 is a better fit for the DNA end. This receptor was identified in a boy aged 10-17 years in good health. This CDR3 reads CASSDTGRGSYEQYF. The CDR3 coding sequence is TGTGCCAGCAGTGATACAGGTCGTGGCTCCTACGAGCAGTACTTC.